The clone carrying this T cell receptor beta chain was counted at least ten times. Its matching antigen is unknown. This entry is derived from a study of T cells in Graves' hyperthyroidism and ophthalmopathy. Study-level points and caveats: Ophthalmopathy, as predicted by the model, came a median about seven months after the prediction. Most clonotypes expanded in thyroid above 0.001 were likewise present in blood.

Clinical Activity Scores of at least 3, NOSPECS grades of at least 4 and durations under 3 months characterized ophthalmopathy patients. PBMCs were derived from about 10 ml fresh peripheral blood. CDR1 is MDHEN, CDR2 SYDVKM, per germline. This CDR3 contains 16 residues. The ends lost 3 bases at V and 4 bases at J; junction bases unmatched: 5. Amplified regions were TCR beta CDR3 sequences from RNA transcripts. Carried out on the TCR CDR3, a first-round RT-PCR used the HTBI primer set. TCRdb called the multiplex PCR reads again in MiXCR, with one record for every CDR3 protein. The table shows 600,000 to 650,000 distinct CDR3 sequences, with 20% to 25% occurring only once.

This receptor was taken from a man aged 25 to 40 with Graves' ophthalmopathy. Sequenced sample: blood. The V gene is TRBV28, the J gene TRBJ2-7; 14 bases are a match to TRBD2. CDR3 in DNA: TGTGCCAGCAGTTTCTCTGGGACTAGCGGGAGTTACGAGCAGTACTTC. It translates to CASSFSGTSGSYEQYF.